This TCR beta chain was captured in a study of blood T cell repertoires in COVID-19. Study in general: Whether acute or convalescent, the COVID-19 samples came from the United States, Italy and Spain. Sample material is recorded as cDNA or gDNA derived from T cells, B-cell-depleted T cells, or PBMCs.

This CDR3 spans 15 amino acids. V lost 3 bases, J lost 5 bases, and 12 bases lay in between. Germline values: CDR1 SGHDT, CDR2 YYEEEE. In the authors' workflow: Scientists estimated how many nucleated cells there were by amplifying reference gene primers. Libraries were prepared by immunoSEQ multiplex PCR; TCRdb keeps only in-frame clonotypes and omits some of them. Clone size and V and J calls were adopted from that table, with D and trimming inferred from the DNA. In the table there are about 97,000 clones, roughly 86% of which are singletons. Sample: peripheral blood. V gene TRBV5-6 combines with J gene TRBJ1-6, with a tentative D call TRBD1 (6 bases). This clonotype was sampled from a woman in her twenties or thirties with acute or convalescent COVID-19. The CDR3 reads CASSSIRGDNSPLHF. CDR3 DNA: TGTGCCAGCAGCTCGATCAGGGGAGATAATTCACCCCTCCACTTT.